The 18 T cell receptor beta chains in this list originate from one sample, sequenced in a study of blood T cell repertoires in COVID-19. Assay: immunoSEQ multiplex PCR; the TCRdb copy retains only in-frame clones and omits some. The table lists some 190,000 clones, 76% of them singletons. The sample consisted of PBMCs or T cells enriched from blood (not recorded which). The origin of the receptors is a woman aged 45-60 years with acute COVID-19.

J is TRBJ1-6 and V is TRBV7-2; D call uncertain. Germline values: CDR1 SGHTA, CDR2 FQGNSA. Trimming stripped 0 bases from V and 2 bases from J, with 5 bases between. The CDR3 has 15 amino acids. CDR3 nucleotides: TGTGCCAGCAGCTTAGCGACACCCTATAATTCACCCCTCCACTTT. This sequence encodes CASSLATPYNSPLHF. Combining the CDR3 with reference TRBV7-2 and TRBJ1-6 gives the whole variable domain GAGVSQSPSNKVTEKGKDVELRCDPISGHTALYWYRQSLGQGLEFLIYFQGNSAPDKSGLPSDRFSAERTGGSVSTLTIQRTQQEDSAVYLCASSLATPYNSPLHFGNGTRLTVT.

CDR3 bases: TGCAGCGCTGCGGGGGCAACTAATGAAAAACTGTTTTTT. This encodes CSAAGATNEKLFF. This chain links TRBV29-1 with TRBJ1-4; possibly TRBD1 for D (5 bases). Germline CDR1 and CDR2: SQVTM and ANQGSEA. With 7 bases removed from V and 0 bases from J, the gap between germline ends came to 9 bases. The length of the CDR3 is 13 residues. Full variable domain (remainder filled in from reference TRBV29-1 and TRBJ1-4): SAVISQKPSRDICQRGTSLTIQCQVDSQVTMMFWYRQQPGQSLTLIATANQGSEATYESGFVIDKFPISRPNLTFSTLTVSNMSPEDSSIYLCSAAGATNEKLFFGSGTQLSVL.

CDR3 amino acids: CASTSIAGTVNSPLHF. The CDR3 coding sequence is TGTGCCAGCACAAGTATAGCCGGGACAGTTAATTCACCCCTCCACTTT. This chain connects TRBV28 to TRBJ1-6, with TRBD1 matching 7 bases. V was clipped by 7 bases and J by 6 bases; unmatched bases: 12. This CDR3 comprises 16 residues. Per the germline V gene, CDR1 is MDHEN and CDR2 is SYDVKM.

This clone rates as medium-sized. The CDR3 DNA reads as TGTGCCAGCAGTTTTAACCCGGGAGGAACTGAAGCTTTCTTT. Translation: CASSFNPGGTEAFF. V is TRBV28 and J is TRBJ1-1; no reliable D call. The CDR3 runs 14 residues. V was cut by 3 bases and J by 5 bases, with 13 bases left in between. Germline V lookup: CDR1 MDHEN, CDR2 SYDVKM. The whole variable domain, remainder taken from reference TRBV28 and TRBJ1-1, is DVKVTQSSRYLVKRTGEKVFLECVQDMDHENMFWYRQDPGLGLRLIYFSYDVKMKEKGDIPEGYSVSREKKERFSLILESASTNQTSMYLCASSFNPGGTEAFFGQGTRLTVV.

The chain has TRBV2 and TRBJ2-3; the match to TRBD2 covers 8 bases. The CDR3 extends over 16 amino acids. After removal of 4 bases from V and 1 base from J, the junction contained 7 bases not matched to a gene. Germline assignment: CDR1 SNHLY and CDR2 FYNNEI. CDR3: CASSALGAGGTDTQYF. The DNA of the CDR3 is TGTGCCAGCAGTGCCTTGGGAGCGGGGGGCACAGATACGCAGTATTTT.

The CDR3 sequence is CASSPTGQGNQPQHF. DNA for the CDR3: TGTGCCAGCAGCCCAACAGGACAGGGGAATCAGCCCCAGCATTTT. The J gene is TRBJ1-5, the V gene TRBV28; the match to TRBD1 covers 9 bases. Germline V CDR1 and CDR2: MDHEN, SYDVKM. The CDR3 is 15 amino acids. V shed 6 bases and J 4 bases; nucleotides not matched to a gene: 7.

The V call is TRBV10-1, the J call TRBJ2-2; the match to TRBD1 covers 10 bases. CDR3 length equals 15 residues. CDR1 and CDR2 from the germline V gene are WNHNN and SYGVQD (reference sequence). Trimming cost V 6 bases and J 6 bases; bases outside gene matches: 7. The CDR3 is CASRPGTGVSGELFF. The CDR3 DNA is TGCGCCAGCAGGCCTGGGACAGGGGTATCCGGGGAGCTGTTTTTT.

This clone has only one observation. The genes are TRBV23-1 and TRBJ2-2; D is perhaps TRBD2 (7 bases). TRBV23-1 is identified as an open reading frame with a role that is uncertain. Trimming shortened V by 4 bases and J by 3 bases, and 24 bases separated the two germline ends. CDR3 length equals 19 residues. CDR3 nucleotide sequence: TGCGCCAGCAGTCGGGGATTCGGTCGGGGGGCGTTTTACACCGGGGAGCTGTTTTTT. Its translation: CASSRGFGRGAFYTGELFF.

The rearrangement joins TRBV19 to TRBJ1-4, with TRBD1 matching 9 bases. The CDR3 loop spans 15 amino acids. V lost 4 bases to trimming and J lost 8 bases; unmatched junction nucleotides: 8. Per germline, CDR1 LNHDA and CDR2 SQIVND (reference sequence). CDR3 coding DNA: TGTGCCAGTAGTAGCCAGACAGGGGGGGACGAAAAACTGTTTTTT. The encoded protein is CASSSQTGGDEKLFF.

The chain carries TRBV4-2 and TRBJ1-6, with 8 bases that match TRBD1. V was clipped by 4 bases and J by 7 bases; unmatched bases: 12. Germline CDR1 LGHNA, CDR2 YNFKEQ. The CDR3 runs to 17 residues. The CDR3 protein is CASSPPQGATWNSPLHF. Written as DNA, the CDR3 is TGTGCCAGCAGCCCCCCCCAGGGGGCGACGTGGAATTCACCCCTCCACTTT.

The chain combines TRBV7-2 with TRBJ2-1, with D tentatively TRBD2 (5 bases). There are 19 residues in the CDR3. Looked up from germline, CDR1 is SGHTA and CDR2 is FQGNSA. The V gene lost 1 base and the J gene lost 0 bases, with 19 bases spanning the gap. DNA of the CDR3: TGTGCCAGCAGCTTAGGCCCCCTATCCCCAGACTACTCCTACAATGAGCAGTTCTTC. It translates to CASSLGPLSPDYSYNEQFF.

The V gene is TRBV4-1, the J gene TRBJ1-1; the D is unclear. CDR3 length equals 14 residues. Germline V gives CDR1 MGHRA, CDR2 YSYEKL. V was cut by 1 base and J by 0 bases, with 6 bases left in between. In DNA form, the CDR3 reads TGCGCCAGCAGCCAAGGAGGGATGAACACTGAAGCTTTCTTT. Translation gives CASSQGGMNTEAFF.

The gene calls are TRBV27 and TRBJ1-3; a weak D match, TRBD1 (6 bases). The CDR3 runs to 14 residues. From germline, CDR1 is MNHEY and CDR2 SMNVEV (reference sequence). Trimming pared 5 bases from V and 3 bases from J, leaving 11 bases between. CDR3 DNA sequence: TGTGCCAGCAGTCCTCTGACAGGTGGAAACACCATATATTTT. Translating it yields CASSPLTGGNTIYF.

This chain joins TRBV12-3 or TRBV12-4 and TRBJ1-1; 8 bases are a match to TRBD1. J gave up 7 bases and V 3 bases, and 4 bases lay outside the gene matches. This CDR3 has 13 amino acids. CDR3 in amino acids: CASSFSQGVEAFF. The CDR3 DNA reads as TGTGCCAGCAGTTTCTCACAGGGGGTTGAAGCTTTCTTT.

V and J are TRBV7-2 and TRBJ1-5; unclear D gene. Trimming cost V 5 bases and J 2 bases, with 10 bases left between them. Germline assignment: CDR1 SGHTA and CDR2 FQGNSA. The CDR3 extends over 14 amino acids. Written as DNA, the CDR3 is TGTGCCAGCAGCCCCCGGTTCGGCAATCAGCCCCAGCATTTT. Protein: CASSPRFGNQPQHF.

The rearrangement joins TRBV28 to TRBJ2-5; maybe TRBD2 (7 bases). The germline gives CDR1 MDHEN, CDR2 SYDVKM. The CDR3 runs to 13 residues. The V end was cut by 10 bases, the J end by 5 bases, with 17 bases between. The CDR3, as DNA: TGTGCCACCATCCTCGGGGGGCGGGAGACCCAGTACTTC. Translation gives CATILGGRETQYF.

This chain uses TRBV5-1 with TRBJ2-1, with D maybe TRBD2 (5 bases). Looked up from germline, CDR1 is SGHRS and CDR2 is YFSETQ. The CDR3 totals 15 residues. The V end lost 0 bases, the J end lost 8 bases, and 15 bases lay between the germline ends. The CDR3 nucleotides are TGCGCCAGCAGCTTGGGGGCGTCTAGCTCTCATGAGCAGTTCTTC. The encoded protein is CASSLGASSSHEQFF.

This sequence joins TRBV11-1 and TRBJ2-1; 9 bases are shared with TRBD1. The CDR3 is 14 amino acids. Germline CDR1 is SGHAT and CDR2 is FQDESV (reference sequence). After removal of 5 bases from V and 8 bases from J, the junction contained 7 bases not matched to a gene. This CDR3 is CASSHRDRDHEQFF. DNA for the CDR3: TGTGCCAGCAGCCATCGGGACAGGGACCATGAGCAGTTCTTC.